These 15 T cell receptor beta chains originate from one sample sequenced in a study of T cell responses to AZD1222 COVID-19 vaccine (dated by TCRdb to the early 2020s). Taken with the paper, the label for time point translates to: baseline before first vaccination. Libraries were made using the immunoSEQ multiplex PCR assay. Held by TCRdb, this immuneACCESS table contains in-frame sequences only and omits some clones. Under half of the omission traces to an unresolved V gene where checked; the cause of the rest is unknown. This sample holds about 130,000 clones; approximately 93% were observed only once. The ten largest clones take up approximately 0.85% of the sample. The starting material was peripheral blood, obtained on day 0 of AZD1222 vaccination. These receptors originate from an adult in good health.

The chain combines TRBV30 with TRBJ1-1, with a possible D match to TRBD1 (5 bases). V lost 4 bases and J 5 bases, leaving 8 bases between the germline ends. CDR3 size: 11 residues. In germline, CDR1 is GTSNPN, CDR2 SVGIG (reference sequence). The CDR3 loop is CAWTGWTEAFF. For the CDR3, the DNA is TGTGCCTGGACAGGGTGGACTGAAGCTTTCTTT.

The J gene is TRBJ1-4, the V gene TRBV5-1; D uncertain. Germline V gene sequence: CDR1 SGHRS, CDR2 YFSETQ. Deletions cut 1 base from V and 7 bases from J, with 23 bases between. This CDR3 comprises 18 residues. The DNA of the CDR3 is TGCGCCAGCAGCTTGAGTTGGGCCTCAGATAAGTTACGTGAAAAACTGTTTTTT. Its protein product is CASSLSWASDKLREKLFF.

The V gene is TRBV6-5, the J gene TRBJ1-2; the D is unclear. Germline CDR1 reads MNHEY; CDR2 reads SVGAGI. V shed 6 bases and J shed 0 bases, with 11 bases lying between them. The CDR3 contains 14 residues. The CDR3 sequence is CASRPLQSNYGYTF. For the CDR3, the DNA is TGTGCCAGCAGGCCCCTCCAGTCTAACTATGGCTACACCTTC.

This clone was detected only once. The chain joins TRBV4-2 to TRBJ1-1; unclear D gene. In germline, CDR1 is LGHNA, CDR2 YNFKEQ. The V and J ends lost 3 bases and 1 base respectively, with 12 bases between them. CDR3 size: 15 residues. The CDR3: CASSQTDHGNTEAFF. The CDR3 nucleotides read TGTGCCAGCAGCCAGACGGACCACGGGAACACTGAAGCTTTCTTT.

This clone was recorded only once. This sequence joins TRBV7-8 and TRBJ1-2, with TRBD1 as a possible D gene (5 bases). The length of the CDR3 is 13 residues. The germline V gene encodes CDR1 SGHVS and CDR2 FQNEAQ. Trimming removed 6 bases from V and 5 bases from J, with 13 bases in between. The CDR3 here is CASSDQGTYGYTF. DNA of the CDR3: TGTGCCAGCAGTGACCAGGGCACTTATGGCTACACCTTC. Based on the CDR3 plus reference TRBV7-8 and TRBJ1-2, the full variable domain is GAGVSQSPRYKVAKRGQDVALRCDPISGHVSLFWYQQALGQGPEFLTYFQNEAQLDKSGLPSDRFFAERPEGSVSTLKIQRTQQEDSAVYLCASSDQGTYGYTFGSGTRLTVV.

This chain's CDR3 is CASNPMAGGETDTQYF. Here the CDR3 DNA reads TGTGCCAGTAACCCAATGGCGGGGGGAGAAACAGATACGCAGTATTTT. The chain combines TRBV19 with TRBJ2-3; 8 bases agree with TRBD2. This CDR3 is built from 16 residues. The J segment lost 3 bases and the V segment lost 7 bases, leaving 12 bases of the junction unmatched. Looked up from germline, CDR1 is LNHDA and CDR2 is SQIVND (reference sequence).

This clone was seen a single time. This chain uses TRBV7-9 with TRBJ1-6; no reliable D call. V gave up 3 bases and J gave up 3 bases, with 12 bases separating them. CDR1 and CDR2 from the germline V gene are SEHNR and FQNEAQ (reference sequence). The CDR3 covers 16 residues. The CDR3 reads CASSFSFGNYNSPLHF. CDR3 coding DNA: TGTGCCAGCAGCTTCAGCTTTGGGAACTATAATTCACCCCTCCACTTT.

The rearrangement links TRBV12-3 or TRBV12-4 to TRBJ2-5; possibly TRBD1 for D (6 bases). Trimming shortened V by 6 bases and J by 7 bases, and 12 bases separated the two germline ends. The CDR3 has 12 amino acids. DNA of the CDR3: TGTGCCAGCAGGAACAGGGTTGGGACCCAGTACTTC. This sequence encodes CASRNRVGTQYF.

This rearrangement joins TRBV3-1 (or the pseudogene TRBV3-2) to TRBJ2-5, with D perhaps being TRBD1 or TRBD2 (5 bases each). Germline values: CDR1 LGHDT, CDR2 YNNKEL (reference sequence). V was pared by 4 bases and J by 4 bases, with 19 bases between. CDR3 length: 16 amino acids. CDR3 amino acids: CASSPSPGRRRETQYF. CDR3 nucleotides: TGTGCCAGCAGCCCATCCCCGGGACGTAGAAGAGAGACCCAGTACTTC.

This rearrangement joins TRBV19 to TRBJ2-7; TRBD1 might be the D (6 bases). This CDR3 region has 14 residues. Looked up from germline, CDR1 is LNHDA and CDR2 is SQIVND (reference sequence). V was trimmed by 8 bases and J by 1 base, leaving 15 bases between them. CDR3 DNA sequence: TGTGCCAGTGACAGGTCTAATTCTTCCTACGAGCAGTACTTC. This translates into CASDRSNSSYEQYF.

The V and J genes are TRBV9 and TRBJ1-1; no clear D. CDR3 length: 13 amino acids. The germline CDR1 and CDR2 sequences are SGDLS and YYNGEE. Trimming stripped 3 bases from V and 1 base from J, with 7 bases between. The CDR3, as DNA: TGTGCCAGCAGCGCACGAAAGAACACTGAAGCTTTCTTT. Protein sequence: CASSARKNTEAFF. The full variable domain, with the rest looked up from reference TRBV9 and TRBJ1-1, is DSGVTQTPKHLITATGQRVTLRCSPRSGDLSVYWYQQSLDQGLQFLIQYYNGEERAKGNILERFSAQQFPDLHSELNLSSLELGDSALYFCASSARKNTEAFFGQGTRLTVV.

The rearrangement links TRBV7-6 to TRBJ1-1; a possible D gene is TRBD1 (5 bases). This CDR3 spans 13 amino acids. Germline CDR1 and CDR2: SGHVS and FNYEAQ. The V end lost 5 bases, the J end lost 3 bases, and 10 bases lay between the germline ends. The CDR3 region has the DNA TGTGCCAGCAGCCGGGACGGGGACACTGAAGCTTTCTTT. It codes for CASSRDGDTEAFF.

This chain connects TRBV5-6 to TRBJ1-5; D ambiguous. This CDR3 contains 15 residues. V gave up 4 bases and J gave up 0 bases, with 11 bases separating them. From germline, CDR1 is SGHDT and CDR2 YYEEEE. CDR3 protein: CASSHYRYSNQPQHF. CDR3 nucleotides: TGTGCCAGCAGCCACTACAGATATAGCAATCAGCCCCAGCATTTT.

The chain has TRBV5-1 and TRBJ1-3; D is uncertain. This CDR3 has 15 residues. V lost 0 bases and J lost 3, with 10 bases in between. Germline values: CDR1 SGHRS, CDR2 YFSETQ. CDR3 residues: CASSLAGALGNTIYF. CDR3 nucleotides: TGCGCCAGCAGCTTGGCTGGAGCTCTTGGAAACACCATATATTTT.

The CDR3 sequence is CASSEGLRGRGSHEQFF. The CDR3 DNA follows: TGCGCCAGCAGTGAGGGTTTGAGGGGCAGGGGTAGCCATGAGCAGTTCTTC. The rearrangement uses TRBV10-1 and TRBJ2-1; tentative D call: TRBD1 (6 bases). This CDR3 is built from 17 residues. With 2 bases removed from V and 8 bases from J, the gap between germline ends came to 22 bases. CDR1 is WNHNN and CDR2 is SYGVQD in the germline V gene (reference sequence).